The 2 T cell receptor beta chains in this list originate from one sample, sequenced in a study of cytomegalovirus exposure and HLA in healthy donors. Primers for the PCR totalled 60 Vbeta and 13 Jbeta. Measured with immunoSEQ multiplex PCR; TCRdb has only the in-frame clones, and not every one. The sample records about 150,000 clones, 85% being singletons. Input material: PBMCs. The receptors come from a woman aged 18-29 years in good health and CMV-seronegative.

The chain is built from TRBV7-3 and TRBJ2-1, with TRBD2 as a possible D gene (6 bases). CDR1 SGHTA and CDR2 FQGTGA come from the germline V gene. V was trimmed by 2 bases and J by 7 bases, leaving 9 bases between them. The CDR3 runs to 13 residues. The CDR3 coding sequence is TGTGCCAGCAGCTTAGAGAGCGGGAATGAGCAGTTCTTC. Translating it yields CASSLESGNEQFF.

This clone was counted only a few times. This chain uses TRBV5-1 with TRBJ2-1, with TRBD1 matching over 9 bases. Germline lookup yields CDR1 SGHRS and CDR2 YFSETQ. With V trimmed by 5 bases and J by 8 bases, 11 bases remained unmatched. This CDR3 has 15 amino acids. As DNA, the CDR3 is TGCGCCAGCAGGTGGGGACAGGGCCTCGTCGATGAGCAGTTCTTC. This translates into CASRWGQGLVDEQFF.